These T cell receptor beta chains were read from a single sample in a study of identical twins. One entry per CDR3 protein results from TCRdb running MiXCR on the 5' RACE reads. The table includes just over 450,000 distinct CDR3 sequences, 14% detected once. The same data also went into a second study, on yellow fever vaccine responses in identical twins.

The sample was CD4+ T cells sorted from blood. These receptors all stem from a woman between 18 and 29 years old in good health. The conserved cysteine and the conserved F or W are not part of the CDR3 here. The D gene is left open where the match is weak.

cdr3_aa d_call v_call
ASSPDTPRADTQY . TRBV3-1
ASSPFPGLASYEQY TRBD2 TRBV4-2
ASSFSGGPTDTQY TRBD2 TRBV5-1
ASSSKTAQETQY . TRBV25-1
ASSEALGTGY TRBD1 TRBV2
ASSIGMNTEAF . TRBV5-4
ASSKDSVDTQY . TRBV7-2
ASRRQGLPYGYT TRBD1 TRBV28
SVDGQGVYGYT TRBD1 TRBV29-1
ASSREGGRYNEQF TRBD1 TRBV5-1
SVDRAGGSTEAF TRBD1 TRBV29-1
ATSSGGPSDTQY TRBD2 TRBV15
ASSLGDRSYEQY TRBD1 TRBV7-8
SQAGGSYEQY . TRBV20-1
ASSLLLQAAYNEQF . TRBV7-2
ASSNIRTGETYEQY TRBD1 TRBV5-1
ASSFLGGLTDTQY . TRBV11-2
SAFGPLHEQF . TRBV20-1
ASSEWGTGADEQY TRBD1 TRBV25-1
ASSLASGGSSYNEQF TRBD2 TRBV7-2
ASSDTNSRTSSEQY TRBD2 TRBV7-9
ASSLAITDTQY . TRBV7-2
ASSTGVNQETQY TRBD1 TRBV28
RPGLAYPYEQY TRBD2 TRBV20-1